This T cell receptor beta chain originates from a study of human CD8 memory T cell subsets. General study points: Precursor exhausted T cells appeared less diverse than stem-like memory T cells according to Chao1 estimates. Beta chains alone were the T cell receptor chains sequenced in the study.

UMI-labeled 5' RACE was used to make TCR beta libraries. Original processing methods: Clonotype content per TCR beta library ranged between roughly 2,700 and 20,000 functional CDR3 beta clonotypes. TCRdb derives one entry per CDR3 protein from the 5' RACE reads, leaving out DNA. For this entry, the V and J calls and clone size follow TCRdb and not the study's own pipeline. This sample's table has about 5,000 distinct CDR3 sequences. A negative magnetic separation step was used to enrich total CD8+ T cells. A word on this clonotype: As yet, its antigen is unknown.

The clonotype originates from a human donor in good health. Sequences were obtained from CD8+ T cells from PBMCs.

This chain's CDR3 is CASSYTGTGRYNEQFF. V usage is TRBV6-2 or TRBV6-3 and J usage is TRBJ2-1; lacking DNA, the TRBD1 call made by TCRdb goes unchecked. The CDR3 contains 16 residues. Germline CDR1 and CDR2: MNHEY and SVGEGT.